The 28 T cell receptor beta chains in this list originate from one sample, sequenced in a study of metastatic and nonmetastatic thyroid tumors. TCRdb re-called the PCR reads with MiXCR. Of around 19,000 clones listed, 15% to 20% were seen once; the top ten hold 10%. The entire patient cohort was treatment-naive prior to thyroid surgery. Sequenced material: tumor tissue. The receptors were gathered from a female donor with papillary thyroid cancer or a benign thyroid nodule (not recorded which). Some clones in this sample may be carry-over from other donors' samples.

This chain joins TRBV30 and TRBJ1-2; D is ambiguous. Trimming removed 2 bases from V and 9 bases from J, with 22 bases in between. Germline V CDR1 and CDR2: GTSNPN, SVGIG (reference sequence). The length of the CDR3 is 15 residues. CDR3 nucleotides: TGTGCCTGGAGTCCCATGCAGGTAGCGGTCCATTGCTACACCTTC. Translation: CAWSPMQVAVHCYTF.

This clone is medium-sized by share. The CDR3 loop is CASSTRQGAANEKLFF. The CDR3 coding sequence is TGTGCCAGCAGCACTCGACAGGGGGCAGCTAATGAAAAACTGTTTTTT. The chain combines TRBV3-1 with TRBJ1-4, with 10 bases aligning to TRBD1. Losses at the gene ends were 5 bases for V and 3 bases for J; bases not matched to a gene: 6. The CDR3 sequence is 16 residues long. The germline V gene encodes CDR1 LGHDT and CDR2 YNNKEL (reference sequence).

This clone was seen only a few times. The germline gene is not matched at one end of the junction; a read error may be the cause. V and J are TRBV28 and TRBJ2-6; the D gene could be TRBD1 or TRBD2 (5 bases each). The CDR3 is 17 residues long. CDR1 MDHEN and CDR2 SYDVKM come from the germline V gene. The CDR3 protein is CASISGTSPSGANVLTF. DNA for the CDR3: TGTGCCAGCATCTCCGGGACGTCCCCCTCTGGGGCTAACGTCCTGACTTTC. Full variable domain (missing parts from reference TRBV28 and TRBJ2-6): DVKVTQSSRYLVKRTGEKVFLECVQDMDHENMFWYRQDPGLGLRLIYFSYDVKMKEKGDIPEGYSVSREKKERFSLILESASTNQTSMYLCASISGTSPSGANVLTFGAGSRLTVL.

This clone was seen ten or more times. This sequence joins TRBV9 and TRBJ2-6, with 10 nucleotides matching TRBD1. The ends lost 5 bases at V and 0 bases at J; junction bases unmatched: 5. The CDR3 runs to 17 residues. Germline-derived CDR1 and CDR2 are SGDLS and YYNGEE. For the CDR3, the DNA is TGTGCCAGCAGGAGGACAGGGGGGGGCTCTGGGGCCAACGTCCTGACTTTC. Its protein is CASRRTGGGSGANVLTF.

This clone was seen repeatedly, ten times or more. A much more abundant neighbour one base away suggests this may be a read error. The V and J genes are TRBV6-5 and TRBJ1-5; D unresolved. The CDR3 has 14 residues. CDR1 and CDR2 from the germline V gene are MNHEY and SVGAGI. Here the CDR3 reads CAGSSDILDQLQHF. In nucleotides, the CDR3 is TGTGCCGGCAGTTCAGACATCCTTGATCAGCTCCAGCATTTT.

This clone was picked up a small number of times. This rearrangement joins TRBV19 to TRBJ1-6; D uncertain. Germline CDR1 reads LNHDA; CDR2 reads SQIVND (reference sequence). V lost 3 bases, J lost 11 bases, and 14 bases lay in between. This CDR3 has 14 amino acids. CDR3 nucleotide sequence: TGTGCCAGTAGTATCGGGATGCCCGTGGCACCCCTCCACTTT. Translating gives CASSIGMPVAPLHF.

This clone was counted ten times or more. This sequence joins TRBV5-1 and TRBJ1-3; no clear D. This CDR3 is 12 amino acids long. CDR1 SGHRS and CDR2 YFSETQ come from the germline V gene. Trimming took 4 bases from V and 5 from J, leaving 7 bases between them. Here the CDR3 DNA reads TGCGCCAGCAGCCGCGATCGAAACACCATATATTTT. Protein sequence: CASSRDRNTIYF.

This clone was counted ten times or more. V is TRBV7-8 and J is TRBJ1-5; D not certain. V was clipped by 1 base and J by 2 bases, with 3 bases between them. The CDR3 is 13 residues long. The V gene's germline CDR1 is SGHVS and CDR2 FQNEAQ. The chain's CDR3 is CASSLVGNQPQHF. The CDR3 nucleotides read TGTGCCAGCAGCTTAGTTGGCAATCAGCCCCAGCATTTT. The whole variable domain, remainder taken from reference TRBV7-8 and TRBJ1-5, is GAGVSQSPRYKVAKRGQDVALRCDPISGHVSLFWYQQALGQGPEFLTYFQNEAQLDKSGLPSDRFFAERPEGSVSTLKIQRTQQEDSAVYLCASSLVGNQPQHFGDGTRLSIL.

A word on this clone: The germline gene is not matched at one end of the junction; a read error may be the cause. The rearrangement links TRBV30 to TRBJ1-6; no clear D gene. This CDR3 spans 14 amino acids. Per germline, CDR1 GTSNPN and CDR2 SVGIG (reference sequence). The CDR3 nucleotides are TGTGCCTGGAGTGTAGACAAGGAAAGTTCACCCCTACACTTT. Translated: CAWSVDKESSPLHF.

This clone showed up just a few times. The chain couples TRBV10-3 to TRBJ2-1; D is possibly TRBD1 or TRBD2 (6 bases each). With 8 bases removed from V and 4 bases from J, the gap between germline ends came to 18 bases. Germline loops: CDR1 ENHRY, CDR2 SYGVKD. The CDR3 has 15 amino acids. The CDR3 DNA reads TGTGCCATCGCATCGGGTACAGGGACTTACAATGAGCAGTTCTTC. Translating gives CAIASGTGTYNEQFF.

This clone counts as medium-sized. The chain combines TRBV6-1 with TRBJ2-7; 7 nucleotides line up with TRBD2. Germline trimming cut 6 bases from V and 6 bases from J; bases unmatched to any gene: 8. The germline V gene encodes CDR1 MNHNS and CDR2 SASEGT. CDR3 size: 13 residues. The CDR3 DNA sequence: TGTGCCAGCAGCTCGCGGACTAGTGGCGAGCAGTACTTC. This gives the protein CASSSRTSGEQYF.

The chain combines TRBV2 with TRBJ1-1; unclear D gene. The V gene lost 3 bases and the J gene lost 2 bases, with 13 bases spanning the gap. CDR3 length: 15 residues. Germline CDR1 is SNHLY and CDR2 is FYNNEI. The CDR3 nucleotides read TGTGCCAGCAGTGAGGAGGAGATGGGTAACACTGAAGCTTTCTTT. As protein: CASSEEEMGNTEAFF.

This clone occurred many times. V gene TRBV19 combines with J gene TRBJ1-6; TRBD1 is a possible D gene (6 bases). Germline assignment: CDR1 LNHDA and CDR2 SQIVND (reference sequence). The V and J ends lost 3 bases and 5 bases respectively, with 8 bases between them. CDR3 length: 14 residues. CDR3 amino acids: CASSIYRDNSPLHF. The CDR3 DNA reads as TGTGCCAGTAGTATCTACAGGGATAATTCACCCCTCCACTTT.

This clone was found many times. The CDR3 here is CATAGDPNEQFF. The CDR3 coding sequence is TGTGCCACCGCTGGGGACCCCAATGAGCAGTTCTTC. V is TRBV6-1 and J is TRBJ2-1; D is tentatively TRBD1 or TRBD2 (5 bases each). Germline V lookup: CDR1 MNHNS, CDR2 SASEGT. CDR3 length: 12 residues. V lost 10 bases to trimming and J lost 6 bases, with 13 bases between them.

In this sample, this clone turned up a few times. CDR3 sequence (DNA): TGTGCCAGCAGCTCCCAAGGGAACATTCAGTACTTC. It codes for CASSSQGNIQYF. The chain employs TRBV6-1 and TRBJ2-4; no definite D call. Germline V lookup: CDR1 MNHNS, CDR2 SASEGT. Between the trimmed V and J ends, which lost 6 bases and 7 bases, there was a span of 10 bases. The CDR3 spans 12 residues.

This clone was seen repeatedly, ten times or more. The chain has TRBV28 and TRBJ2-1; 9 bases map to TRBD2. Trimming cost V 3 bases and J 3 bases; bases outside gene matches: 6. The CDR3 runs to 16 residues. CDR1 MDHEN and CDR2 SYDVKM come from the germline V gene. The CDR3 loop reads CASSFYSGRLYNEQFF. CDR3 DNA sequence: TGTGCCAGCAGTTTTTACAGCGGGAGGCTCTACAATGAGCAGTTCTTC.

This clone was counted ten times or more. The J gene is TRBJ1-5, the V gene TRBV5-4; unclear D gene. The V end was cut by 0 bases, the J end by 1 base, with 8 bases between. The CDR3 totals 15 residues. The V gene's germline CDR1 is SGHNT and CDR2 YYREEE (reference sequence). CDR3 sequence reads: CASSLEPGSNQPQHF. CDR3 coding DNA: TGTGCCAGCAGCTTGGAGCCTGGCAGCAATCAGCCCCAGCATTTT.

This clone was counted many times. The chain couples TRBV11-1 to TRBJ2-3; TRBD1 agrees at 12 bases. This CDR3 comprises 17 residues. V gave up 5 bases and J gave up 1 base; unmatched junction bases: 7. Germline CDR1 is SGHAT and CDR2 is FQDESV (reference sequence). CDR3 amino acids: CASSGWDRGRGTDTQYF. The CDR3 coding sequence is TGTGCCAGCAGCGGGTGGGACAGGGGGCGCGGCACAGATACGCAGTATTTT. The variable domain in full, with the rest retrieved from reference TRBV11-1 and TRBJ2-3, is EAEVAQSPRYKITEKSQAVAFWCDPISGHATLYWYRQILGQGPELLVQFQDESVVDDSQLPKDRFSAERLKGVDSTLKIQPAELGDSAMYLCASSGWDRGRGTDTQYFGPGTRLTVL.

This clone was counted ten times or more. The chain couples TRBV5-1 to TRBJ2-3, with unresolved D. This CDR3 region has 16 residues. V dropped 0 bases and J dropped 0 bases, with 11 bases sitting between them. CDR1 SGHRS and CDR2 YFSETQ come from the germline V gene. CDR3 coding DNA: TGCGCCAGCAGCTTGGAAAATAGTGTTAGCACAGATACGCAGTATTTT. This translates into CASSLENSVSTDTQYF. The whole variable domain, remainder taken from reference TRBV5-1 and TRBJ2-3, is KAGVTQTPRYLIKTRGQQVTLSCSPISGHRSVSWYQQTPGQGLQFLFEYFSETQRNKGNFPGRFSGRQFSNSRSEMNVSTLELGDSALYLCASSLENSVSTDTQYFGPGTRLTVL.

In its sample, this clone ranks as medium-sized. The chain employs TRBV6-1 and TRBJ1-5; TRBD1 aligns across 8 bases. The CDR3 has 15 amino acids. With 6 bases clipped from V and 4 bases from J, the junction kept 8 bases outside the gene matches. CDR1 is MNHNS and CDR2 is SASEGT in the germline V gene. The CDR3 is CASRTGTGGNQPQHF. CDR3 DNA sequence: TGTGCCAGCAGAACCGGGACAGGAGGGAATCAGCCCCAGCATTTT.

This clone was seen repeatedly, ten times or more. This chain links TRBV29-1 with TRBJ1-2, with TRBD1 identical over 7 bases. CDR3 length equals 14 residues. Germline CDR1 SQVTM, CDR2 ANQGSEA. V shed 7 bases and J 4 bases; nucleotides not matched to a gene: 12. CDR3 bases: TGCAGCGCCGCCCTGGGACAGACCTTCTATGGCTACACCTTC. Amino acid sequence: CSAALGQTFYGYTF.

In regard to this clone: The junction differs from germline at one of its ends, possibly a read error. The rearrangement uses TRBV5-1 and TRBJ2-7, with 10 nucleotides matching TRBD1. This CDR3 is built from 15 residues. Germline CDR1 reads SGHRS; CDR2 reads YFSETQ. In nucleotides, the CDR3 is TGCGCCAGCAGCATGACAGGGGGCAGCCCCTACGAGCAGCACTTC. It translates to CASSMTGGSPYEQHF.

There are many counts of this clone. The chain combines TRBV11-2 with TRBJ2-7; D ambiguous. Germline assignment: CDR1 SGHAT and CDR2 FQNNGV. The V end was cut by 1 base, the J end by 3 bases, with 7 bases between. The CDR3 is 13 residues long. CDR3 DNA sequence: TGTGCCAGCAGCTTAGGGCCGATCTACGAGCAGTACTTC. Amino acid sequence: CASSLGPIYEQYF. Looking up the rest from reference TRBV11-2 and TRBJ2-7 gives the full variable domain: EAGVAQSPRYKIIEKRQSVAFWCNPISGHATLYWYQQILGQGPKLLIQFQNNGVVDDSQLPKDRFSAERLKGVDSTLKIQPAKLEDSAVYLCASSLGPIYEQYFGPGTRLTVT.

Worth noting for this clone: Since a much larger clone is just one base distant, this may be a read error. The J gene is TRBJ2-5, the V gene TRBV5-4; 12 bases are shared with TRBD1. CDR3 size: 16 residues. Germline V gives CDR1 SGHNT, CDR2 YYREEE (reference sequence). In nucleotides, the CDR3 is TGTGCCAGCAGCCCCGGGACAGGGGGCGGACAAGAGACCCAGCACTTC. Translation gives CASSPGTGGGQETQHF.

The table lists this clone with many counts. The genes are TRBV20-1 and TRBJ1-1; no clear D gene. From germline, CDR1 is DFQATT and CDR2 SNEGSKA (reference sequence). V was clipped by 2 bases and J by 3 bases, with 7 bases between them. CDR3 size: 12 residues. CDR3 in DNA: TGCAGTGCTAGAAGGGATCACACTGAAGCTTTCTTT. It yields the protein CSARRDHTEAFF.

This clone came up many times. The chain employs TRBV5-1 and TRBJ2-7; 8 nucleotides match TRBD1. This CDR3 contains 15 residues. CDR1 and CDR2 from the germline V gene are SGHRS and YFSETQ. With V trimmed by 4 bases and J by 2 bases, 8 bases remained unmatched. The CDR3 loop reads CASSDRTGITYEQYF. The DNA of the CDR3 is TGCGCCAGCAGCGACAGGACAGGGATTACCTACGAGCAGTACTTC.

The V call is TRBV24-1, the J call TRBJ2-2; TRBD1 aligns across 7 bases. CDR3 length: 17 amino acids. The V and J ends lost 4 bases and 2 bases, in that order; junction bases with no gene match: 9. Per the germline V gene, CDR1 is KGHDR and CDR2 is SFDVKD. The CDR3, as DNA: TGTGCCACCAGTGACATAACCGGGACAGAAAACACCGGGGAGCTGTTTTTT. As protein: CATSDITGTENTGELFF.

This clone was recorded many times. CDR3 loop: CASSPHFTTDTQYF. The CDR3 DNA is TGTGCCAGCTCACCACACTTCACAACAGATACGCAGTATTTT. The V gene is TRBV18, the J gene TRBJ2-3; no definite D call. V lost 1 base and J 3 bases, leaving 8 bases between the germline ends. The V gene's germline CDR1 is KGHSH and CDR2 LQKENI. CDR3 length equals 14 residues.